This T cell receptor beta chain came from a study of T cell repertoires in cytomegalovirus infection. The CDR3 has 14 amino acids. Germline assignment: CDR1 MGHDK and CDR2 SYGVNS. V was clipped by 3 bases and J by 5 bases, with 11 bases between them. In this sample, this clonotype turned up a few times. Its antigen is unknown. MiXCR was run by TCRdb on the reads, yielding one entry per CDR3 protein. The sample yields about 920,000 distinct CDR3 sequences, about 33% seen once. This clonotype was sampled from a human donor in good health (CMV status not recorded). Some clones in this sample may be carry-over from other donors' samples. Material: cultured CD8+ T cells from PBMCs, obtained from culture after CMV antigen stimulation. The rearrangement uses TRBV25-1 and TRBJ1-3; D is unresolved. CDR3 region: CASSEDRMRNTIYF. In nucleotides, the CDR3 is TGTGCCAGCAGTGAGGACCGCATGCGAAACACCATATATTTT. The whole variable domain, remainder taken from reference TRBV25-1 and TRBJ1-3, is EADIYQTPRYLVIGTGKKITLECSQTMGHDKMYWYQQDPGMELHLIHYSYGVNSTEKGDLSSESTVSRIRTEHFPLTLESARPSHTSQYLCASSEDRMRNTIYFGEGSWLTVV.